The entry below gives a single T cell receptor beta chain sequence along with its context. The antigen it recognizes is unknown. No base qualities exist here, and no much larger clone lies one base off it. Distinct nucleotide sequences in the sample also encode this CDR3. Genomic DNA was isolated from the sorted cells so that the TCRbeta CDR3 region could be sequenced. The immunoSEQ Assay was used to sequence the TCRbeta CDR3 regions. Sourced from immuneACCESS, this table was stored by TCRdb with only in-frame sequences that have V and J called. A share of the clones is absent; for the studies checked, an unresolved V gene accounts for under half, and the remainder has no known explanation. Here the sample has tens of thousands of clones; around nine tenths occur a single time. The ten largest clonotypes hold roughly 0.6% of the sample. This sample was included in a study of OX40 agonist ivuxolimab in advanced cancers. For the study in its entirety: Ivuxolimab was an agonistic, fully human IgG2 monoclonal antibody directed against OX40 (CD134), a costimulatory receptor. Partial responses occurred in three dose-escalation patients: two with cutaneous melanoma and one with hepatocellular carcinoma. The paper reports the monotherapy dose-escalation portion (N ≈ 50 patients) of the phase I ivuxolimab trial. The purpose of peripheral TCRbeta sequencing was to test whether ivuxolimab changed TCR sequence diversity and led to clonal T-cell expansion. A male proportion of 70% to 90% and a mean age of 60 years, ranging from roughly 23 to 85, were recorded for the dose-escalation cohort. Prior anti-PD-1, anti-PD-L1 or anti-CTLA-4 therapy was permitted, and approximately 42% of dose-escalation patients had received checkpoint inhibitors. Of the roughly 51 patients in dose escalation, some 19 had hepatocellular carcinoma, some 15 had melanoma, 9 had renal cell carcinoma and 9 had head and neck cancer. Intravenous ivuxolimab was administered to patients every 2 weeks at six dose levels: 0.01, 0.1, 0.3, 1.5, 3 and 10 mg/kg.

The trial excluded patients who had a history of autoimmune disease or who were on systemic immunosuppression. Peripheral blood for TCR sequencing was collected from all dose cohorts at baseline, on cycle 4 day 1, and on cycle 7 day 1. The samples were taken from a phase I, first-in-human, multicenter, open-label dose-escalation trial of ivuxolimab. Adults with locally advanced or metastatic melanoma, renal cell, hepatocellular, or head and neck squamous cell carcinoma were enrolled in the trial. Before TCR sequencing, CD4+ and CD8+ T cells were separately sorted from peripheral blood. Its CDR3 holds 11 amino acids, cysteine through phenylalanine. CDR3 DNA is the only sequence kept; it has 33 bases, read in frame from the first base. From the germline V gene, CDR1 is SQVTM and CDR2 is ANQGSEA. V and J are truncated by 4 bases and 0 bases respectively, leaving an intervening sequence of 3 bases. On the study overall, not on this receptor specifically: At doses of 0.1 to 3.0 mg/kg, clonal expansion of both CD4+ and CD8+ T cells in blood was seen between baseline and week 6. Low levels of normalized T-cell clonal expansion were also shown by some nonresponding patients. In the 0.1-3.0 mg/kg groups, partial responders were among the patients with the lowest normalized peripheral clonal expansion, particularly in CD8+ T cells. After ivuxolimab, CD8+ T cells had more expanded clones than CD4+ T cells on average. Antigen specificity was not determined for the clonally expanded peripheral T cells.

The sequence joins TRBV29-1 to TRBJ1-2, with the D gene not clear enough to name. The sample in question was CD4+ or CD8+ T cells sorted from blood, obtained in a trial of the OX40 agonist ivuxolimab. The receptor was derived from an adult with an advanced solid tumor such as melanoma, head and neck, liver or kidney cancer. At the DNA level, the sequence is TGCAGCGTTGGACCTAACTATGGCTACACCTTC. This encodes CSVGPNYGYTF.